This T cell receptor beta chain derives from a study of blood T cell repertoires in COVID-19. Study-wide context: Samples of COVID-19 (acute and convalescent) were obtained from the United States, Italy and Spain. T cells, B-cell-depleted T cells, or PBMCs supplied cDNA or gDNA.

Authors' data handling: Researchers report that nucleated cell counts were estimated from reference gene primer amplification. TCRdb's table, derived via immunoSEQ multiplex PCR, lists solely in-frame clones and lacks some. V and J calls and clone size come straight from that table; D and trimming were deduced from the DNA. The sample lists some 170,000 clones, 75% to 90% seen once, with roughly 7.7% in the top ten. The CDR3 spans 15 residues. V dropped 5 bases and J dropped 5; count of bases not matched to a gene: 8. Germline CDR1 SNHLY, CDR2 FYNNEI. V and J are TRBV2 and TRBJ2-5, with 10 bases that match TRBD1. Source material: peripheral blood. The clonotype originates from a woman aged 55-70 years with acute or convalescent COVID-19. CDR3 sequence reads: CASSSRQGAVETQYF. Written as DNA, the CDR3 is TGTGCCAGCAGTAGCCGACAGGGGGCGGTGGAGACCCAGTACTTC.